This T cell receptor beta chain was recovered during a study of OX40 agonist ivuxolimab in advanced cancers. Germline CDR1 LGHNA, CDR2 YNFKEQ. V lost 5 bases to trimming and J lost 2 bases, with 10 bases between them. The CDR3 covers 14 residues. Overall study results and limits: In the 0.1 to 3.0 mg/kg range, CD4+ and CD8+ blood T cells had expanded clonally by week 6.

A note on this clone: Its specificity is not known.

Repertoires were generated with immunoSEQ multiplex PCR, while TCRdb's copy carries only in-frame clones and drops some. Of about 60,000 clones in the sample, roughly 80% were seen once. The specimen comprised CD4+ or CD8+ T cells sorted from blood, sampled in a trial of the OX40 agonist ivuxolimab. This clonotype was sampled from an adult with an advanced solid tumor such as melanoma, head and neck, liver or kidney cancer. The chain has TRBV4-2 and TRBJ1-3; D not certain. CDR3 in amino acids: CASSLDGAGNTIYF. The CDR3 nucleotides read TGTGCCAGCAGCTTGGACGGAGCTGGAAACACCATATATTTT.